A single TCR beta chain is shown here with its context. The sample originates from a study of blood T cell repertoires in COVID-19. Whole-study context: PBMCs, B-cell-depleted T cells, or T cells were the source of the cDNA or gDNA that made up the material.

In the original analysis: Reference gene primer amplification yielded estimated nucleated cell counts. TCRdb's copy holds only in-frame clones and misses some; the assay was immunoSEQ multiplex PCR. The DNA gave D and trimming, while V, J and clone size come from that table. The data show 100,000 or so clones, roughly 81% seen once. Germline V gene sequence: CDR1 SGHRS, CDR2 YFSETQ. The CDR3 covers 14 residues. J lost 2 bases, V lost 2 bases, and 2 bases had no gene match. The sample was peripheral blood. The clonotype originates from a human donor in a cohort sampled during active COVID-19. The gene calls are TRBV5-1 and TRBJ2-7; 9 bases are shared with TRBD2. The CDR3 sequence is CASSFSGSTYEQYF. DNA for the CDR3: TGCGCCAGCAGCTTTAGCGGGAGTACCTACGAGCAGTACTTC.